These 17 T cell receptor beta chains originate from one sample sequenced in a study of T cells in Graves' hyperthyroidism and ophthalmopathy. Regions amplified from RNA transcripts were the TCR beta CDR3 regions. TCR CDR3 underwent first-round RT-PCR with the HTBI primer set. TCRdb called the multiplex PCR reads again in MiXCR, with one record for every CDR3 protein. The sample contains about 700,000 distinct CDR3 sequences, roughly 15% of which appear only once. Sequences were obtained from blood. These receptors all stem from a woman aged 18-29 years with Graves' hyperthyroidism.

Ten or more counts support this clonotype. The rearrangement joins TRBV20-1 to TRBJ2-7, with no clear D. Germline V gene lookup returns CDR1 DFQATT and CDR2 SNEGSKA (reference sequence). V shed 1 base and J shed 1 base, with 8 bases lying between them. This CDR3 is 13 amino acids long. The CDR3 spells CSARVPVSYEQYF. The CDR3 nucleotides are TGCAGTGCTAGAGTCCCGGTTTCCTACGAGCAGTACTTC.

This clonotype was observed at least ten times. CDR3 sequence reads: CASSLMDGSYNEQFF. In DNA, the CDR3 is TGTGCCAGCAGCTTAATGGACGGCTCCTACAATGAGCAGTTCTTC. The chain recombines TRBV11-2 with TRBJ2-1; D remains unclear. Germline V lookup: CDR1 SGHAT, CDR2 FQNNGV. There are 15 residues in the CDR3. The V and J ends lost 2 bases and 0 bases respectively, with 8 bases between them.

This clonotype was seen only a few times. V and J are TRBV29-1 and TRBJ1-2; D is possibly TRBD1 (6 bases). Trimming took 5 bases from V and 1 from J, leaving 14 bases between them. The CDR3 spans 14 residues. Germline CDR1 SQVTM, CDR2 ANQGSEA. The CDR3 protein is CSVFTGLFNYGYTF. CDR3 bases: TGCAGCGTTTTTACAGGGCTATTTAACTATGGCTACACCTTC. Together with reference TRBV29-1 and TRBJ1-2, the CDR3 gives the full variable domain: SAVISQKPSRDICQRGTSLTIQCQVDSQVTMMFWYRQQPGQSLTLIATANQGSEATYESGFVIDKFPISRPNLTFSTLTVSNMSPEDSSIYLCSVFTGLFNYGYTFGSGTRLTVV.

The table lists this clonotype with many counts. J is TRBJ2-3 and V is TRBV5-6; possible D gene TRBD2, 5 bases. The V end was cut by 0 bases, the J end by 1 base, with 18 bases between. In germline, CDR1 is SGHDT, CDR2 YYEEEE. The CDR3 contains 18 residues. In DNA, the CDR3 is TGTGCCAGCAGCTTGGACAGCCTCAGCGGCGAGGGCACAGATACGCAGTATTTT. It encodes CASSLDSLSGEGTDTQYF.

This clonotype was recorded many times. The chain joins TRBV18 to TRBJ2-7, with D perhaps TRBD2 (6 bases). The V and J ends lost 3 bases and 3 bases respectively, with 12 bases between them. This CDR3 region has 14 residues. The germline V gene has CDR1 KGHSH and CDR2 LQKENI. CDR3 in DNA: TGTGCCAGCTCACCTCCGGGACTGGACTACGAGCAGTACTTC. Translating it yields CASSPPGLDYEQYF.

The V gene is TRBV4-1, the J gene TRBJ1-1, with a possible D match to TRBD1 (5 bases). The CDR3 length is 15 residues. V lost 4 bases and J 1 base, leaving 13 bases between the germline ends. Germline lookup yields CDR1 MGHRA and CDR2 YSYEKL. The CDR3 reads CASSRYGTTNTEAFF. CDR3 nucleotides: TGCGCCAGCAGCCGGTACGGGACTACGAACACTGAAGCTTTCTTT.

This rearrangement joins TRBV29-1 to TRBJ2-7, with TRBD1 matching 8 bases. With V trimmed by 5 bases and J by 3 bases, 9 bases remained unmatched. Looked up from germline, CDR1 is SQVTM and CDR2 is ANQGSEA. This CDR3 is 14 amino acids long. CDR3 in amino acids: CSVLSGTGLYEQYF. CDR3 in DNA: TGCAGCGTTCTATCCGGGACAGGACTCTACGAGCAGTACTTC.

This clonotype was seen only a few times. This chain uses TRBV6-1 with TRBJ1-2; D is perhaps TRBD1 (5 bases). CDR1 and CDR2 (germline): MNHNS, SASEGT. The CDR3 is 13 amino acids. V lost 1 base and J 7 bases, leaving 10 bases between the germline ends. Here the CDR3 reads CASSEDRGGGYTF. Here the CDR3 DNA reads TGTGCCAGCAGTGAAGATCGGGGCGGTGGCTACACCTTC.

This clonotype has ten or more counts. The chain employs TRBV20-1 and TRBJ2-3; a weak D match, TRBD2 (6 bases). V shed 3 bases and J shed 2 bases, with 12 bases lying between them. This CDR3 is 14 amino acids long. Germline V CDR1 and CDR2: DFQATT, SNEGSKA (reference sequence). In DNA, the CDR3 is TGCAGTGCTAGTCCGGGAGAGAACACAGATACGCAGTATTTT. Translation gives CSASPGENTDTQYF.

This clonotype was seen more than once but under ten times. Possible read error: a much larger clone is one base away. The chain has TRBV6-1 and TRBJ1-1, with 10 bases matching TRBD1. Germline CDR1 is MNHNS and CDR2 is SASEGT. J was trimmed by 6 bases and V by 6 bases; bases with no gene match: 10. The CDR3 runs to 15 residues. Here the CDR3 DNA reads TGTGCCAGCAGCCATAGACAGGGGGCGGTCGCTGAAGCTTTCTTT. Amino acids: CASSHRQGAVAEAFF.

This clonotype was found a few times. The V and J genes are TRBV7-2 and TRBJ2-2; D might be TRBD1 or TRBD2, each matching 5 bases. Germline CDR1 is SGHTA and CDR2 is FQGNSA. The CDR3 loop spans 19 amino acids. V shed 4 bases and J shed 4 bases, with 25 bases lying between them. This CDR3 is CASSSIKRGGSRITGELFF. The CDR3 DNA is TGTGCCAGCAGCTCCATTAAGAGGGGCGGGTCCAGAATCACCGGGGAGCTGTTTTTT.

This clonotype was counted a few times. The rearrangement links TRBV5-6 to TRBJ2-2; D gene ambiguous. V gave up 0 bases and J gave up 2 bases, with 14 bases separating them. Per the germline V gene, CDR1 is SGHDT and CDR2 is YYEEEE. The CDR3 sequence is 17 residues long. As DNA, the CDR3 is TGTGCCAGCAGCTTGGGCCCGGACCGGTTCAACACCGGGGAGCTGTTTTTT. It is translated as CASSLGPDRFNTGELFF.

This clonotype was detected many times. The chain employs TRBV12-3 or TRBV12-4 and TRBJ2-5, with 8 positions matching TRBD1. The CDR3 covers 14 residues. J lost 2 bases, V lost 6 bases, and 5 bases had no gene match. CDR3 coding DNA: TGTGCCAGCAGCCGGGACAGGTATCAAGAGACCCAGTACTTC. Translated: CASSRDRYQETQYF.

The chain joins TRBV11-3 to TRBJ1-2; weak D call: TRBD1 (5 bases). V was clipped by 5 bases and J by 8 bases, with 15 bases between them. Germline CDR1 and CDR2: SGHNT and YENEEA. The CDR3 totals 13 residues. In DNA, the CDR3 is TGTGCCAGCAGCCCACTTTTGGGGGGAGGCTACACCTTC. Translated: CASSPLLGGGYTF.

This clonotype was recorded at least ten times. The chain links TRBV20-1 to TRBJ2-7; weak D call: TRBD2 (6 bases). The germline gives CDR1 DFQATT, CDR2 SNEGSKA (reference sequence). The CDR3 has 15 amino acids. V was pared by 6 bases and J by 1 base, with 19 bases between. CDR3 sequence reads: CSATTGTGKSYEQYF. CDR3 nucleotide sequence: TGCAGTGCGACGACCGGGACTGGCAAATCCTACGAGCAGTACTTC.

In regard to this clonotype: This clone may be a read error of a much larger clone one base away. The chain joins TRBV11-1 to TRBJ2-2; TRBD1 or TRBD2 may be the D gene (5 bases each). V was cut by 2 bases and J by 4 bases, with 8 bases left in between. The CDR3 is 14 residues long. Germline-derived CDR1 and CDR2 are SGHAT and FQDESV (reference sequence). CDR3 region: CASSLPGSTGELFF. CDR3 sequence (DNA): TGTGCCAGCAGCTTACCAGGGAGCACCGGGGAGCTGTTTTTT.

The rearrangement joins TRBV7-9 to TRBJ2-3; 15 bases are a match to TRBD2. Germline CDR1 and CDR2: SEHNR and FQNEAQ (reference sequence). The CDR3 loop spans 19 amino acids. The junction had 16 bases not matched to a gene; V was cut back by 10 bases and J by 2 bases. The CDR3 region has the DNA TGTGCCACACCTCCGTCCGGGACTAGCGGGAGGAGGGACACAGATACGCAGTATTTT. Translation gives CATPPSGTSGRRDTDTQYF.